These T cell receptor beta chains were read from a single sample in a study of T cell responses to AZD1222 COVID-19 vaccine. Sequencing was performed with immunoSEQ multiplex PCR; in TCRdb, only in-frame clones are kept and a portion is missing. The sample consists of approximately 120,000 clones, about 90% of them appearing once. The sample was peripheral blood, taken 28 days after the second AZD1222 dose. All receptors derive from an adult who received the AZD1222 COVID-19 vaccine. The CDR3 runs from the conserved cysteine through the conserved F or W. A D gene is named only where the DNA matches it firmly.

v_call	d_call	j_call	cdr3_aa
TRBV4-2	TRBD1	TRBJ2-5	CASSPSSALNTGVETQYF
TRBV7-2	TRBD1	TRBJ1-6	CASSFPRWTGAERSPLHF
TRBV28	-	TRBJ2-3	CASSLGGTDTQYF
TRBV9	TRBD2	TRBJ2-1	CASSAPRVAGVAEQFF
TRBV11-2	TRBD2	TRBJ2-1	CASSLFGGGSYNEQFF
TRBV4-1	-	TRBJ2-5	CASSQVTRTETQYF
TRBV27	-	TRBJ1-2	CASSFGLGLYGYTF
TRBV29-1	-	TRBJ2-3	CSVGGLGVIDTQYF
TRBV4-3	-	TRBJ2-6	CASSTRDFLSGANVLTF
TRBV20-1	-	TRBJ1-4	CSATDSEKLFF
TRBV7-9	-	TRBJ1-1	CASSGGMGRAVNTEAFF
TRBV7-2	-	TRBJ1-1	CASSLSGDNTEAFF
TRBV10-3	-	TRBJ2-6	CAISHEFSGANVLTF
TRBV6-5	TRBD1	TRBJ1-5	CASSPGRGHQPQHF
TRBV6-1	-	TRBJ1-1	CASSEPKSWRGYTEAFF
TRBV7-3	-	TRBJ2-1	CASGRGYDEQFF
TRBV3-1/TRBV3-2	-	TRBJ2-4	CASSQAGRAVRNIQYF
TRBV6-1	-	TRBJ1-3	CASSDQSGASGNTIYF